One and the same sample provided the 13 T cell receptor beta chains below, sequenced in a study of cytomegalovirus exposure and HLA in healthy donors. 13 Jbeta primers and 60 Vbeta primers were used for the PCR. Repertoires were generated with immunoSEQ multiplex PCR, while TCRdb's copy carries only in-frame clones and drops some. The sample gives about 170,000 clones, almost 85% of which show up once; around 5% is in the top ten. Material for sequencing was PBMCs. These receptor sequences come from a girl between 5 and 17 years old in good health and CMV-seropositive.

The genes are TRBV2 and TRBJ2-5, with 8 nucleotides matching TRBD2. V trimming: 8 bases; J trimming: 8 bases; junction bases outside the gene matches: 16. The germline CDR1 and CDR2 sequences are SNHLY and FYNNEI. There are 15 residues in the CDR3. Here the CDR3 reads CASAPAGARGATQYF. DNA of the CDR3: TGTGCCAGCGCCCCAGCGGGGGCACGGGGTGCAACCCAGTACTTC. The full variable domain, in which reference TRBV2 and TRBJ2-5 provide the parts outside the CDR3, is EPEVTQTPSHQVTQMGQEVILRCVPISNHLYFYWYRQILGQKVEFLVSFYNNEISEKSEIFDDQFSVERPDGSNFTLKIRSTKLEDSAMYFCASAPAGARGATQYFGPGTRLLVL.

V is TRBV19 and J is TRBJ2-3, with 7 bases lining up with TRBD2. The CDR3 extends over 15 amino acids. Trimming removed 3 bases from V and 2 bases from J; junction bases left unmatched: 5. Germline V gene data show CDR1 as LNHDA and CDR2 as SQIVND (reference sequence). CDR3: CASSIPGGVTDTQYF. In nucleotides, the CDR3 is TGTGCCAGTAGTATTCCGGGGGGTGTCACAGATACGCAGTATTTT. Full variable domain (remainder filled in from reference TRBV19 and TRBJ2-3): DGGITQSPKYLFRKEGQNVTLSCEQNLNHDAMYWYRQDPGQGLRLIYYSQIVNDFQKGDIAEGYSVSREKKESFPLTVTSAQKNPTAFYLCASSIPGGVTDTQYFGPGTRLTVL.

The V and J genes are TRBV23-1 and TRBJ1-4, with a possible D match to TRBD1 (6 bases). TRBV23-1 carries the ORF label, with uncertain function. Between the trimmed V and J ends, which lost 6 bases and 2 bases, there was a span of 16 bases. This CDR3 is 16 amino acids long. The CDR3 region is CASSSQGIGTNEKLFF. The CDR3 DNA reads TGCGCCAGCAGCTCACAGGGTATTGGTACTAATGAAAAACTGTTTTTT.

The CDR3 reads CASSMGQGKDYGYTF. In DNA form, the CDR3 reads TGTGCCAGCAGTATGGGACAGGGAAAGGACTATGGCTACACCTTC. The J gene is TRBJ1-2, the V gene TRBV28, with 9 bases fitting TRBD1. CDR3 length: 15 amino acids. V gave up 5 bases and J gave up 3 bases; unmatched junction bases: 7. Germline loops: CDR1 MDHEN, CDR2 SYDVKM.

The chain couples TRBV9 to TRBJ1-5; D is possibly TRBD1 (5 bases). Between the trimmed V and J ends, which lost 3 bases and 2 bases, there was a span of 9 bases. The CDR3 length is 14 residues. Germline V gives CDR1 SGDLS, CDR2 YYNGEE. The CDR3 reads CASSAWGGNQPQHF. The CDR3 bases are TGTGCCAGCAGCGCCTGGGGGGGCAATCAGCCCCAGCATTTT.

CDR3 nucleotides: TGTGCCAGTAGTTCTCCCGGGACAGGGATGGCTGAAGCTTTCTTT. Its protein product is CASSSPGTGMAEAFF. This chain connects TRBV19 to TRBJ1-1, with 9 bases lining up with TRBD1. Per germline, CDR1 LNHDA and CDR2 SQIVND (reference sequence). The V gene end was trimmed by 5 bases and the J gene end by 6 bases; junction bases not matched to a gene: 10. This CDR3 has 15 residues. The full variable domain, completed using reference TRBV19 and TRBJ1-1, is DGGITQSPKYLFRKEGQNVTLSCEQNLNHDAMYWYRQDPGQGLRLIYYSQIVNDFQKGDIAEGYSVSREKKESFPLTVTSAQKNPTAFYLCASSSPGTGMAEAFFGQGTRLTVV.

The rearrangement joins TRBV28 to TRBJ2-5; 7 positions match TRBD2. Germline-derived CDR1 and CDR2 are MDHEN and SYDVKM. The CDR3 runs to 16 residues. The V gene end was trimmed by 3 bases and the J gene end by 4 bases; junction bases not matched to a gene: 11. CDR3 region: CASSLDGTTRGETQYF. The CDR3 DNA follows: TGTGCCAGCAGTTTGGATGGGACTACCCGCGGAGAGACCCAGTACTTC.

The chain is built from TRBV6-4 and TRBJ1-2; no reliable D call. Trimming removed 0 bases at V and 7 bases at J, with 9 bases between. The CDR3 extends over 13 amino acids. CDR1 is MRHNA and CDR2 is SNTAGT in the germline V gene. CDR3 coding DNA: TGTGCCAGCAGTGACTCCGAGGGAAGTGGCTACACCTTC. It translates to CASSDSEGSGYTF.

J is TRBJ1-6 and V is TRBV2; D unresolved. The V end lost 4 bases, the J end lost 10 bases, and 8 bases lay between the germline ends. Per the germline V gene, CDR1 is SNHLY and CDR2 is FYNNEI. The CDR3 is 12 residues long. The CDR3 coding sequence is TGTGCCAGCAGTGGCACCAGATCACCCCTCCACTTT. This sequence encodes CASSGTRSPLHF.

The chain is built from TRBV7-6 and TRBJ2-5, with 10 bases aligning to TRBD2. The junction had 11 bases not matched to a gene; V was cut back by 2 bases and J by 5 bases. The length of the CDR3 is 17 residues. Germline lookup yields CDR1 SGHVS and CDR2 FNYEAQ. The CDR3, as DNA: TGTGCCAGCAGCTTAAGTGTCGCTAGCGGGGGTAGGGAGACCCAGTACTTC. It translates to CASSLSVASGGRETQYF.

This sequence joins TRBV29-1 and TRBJ2-1; D gene uncertain. Germline CDR1 and CDR2: SQVTM and ANQGSEA. This CDR3 contains 13 residues. V was clipped by 4 bases and J by 3 bases, with 10 bases between them. The CDR3, as DNA: TGCAGCGTTGGACACGCCGACTACAATGAGCAGTTCTTC. Its translation: CSVGHADYNEQFF.

The genes are TRBV4-2 and TRBJ2-1; D might be TRBD2 (6 bases). V was pared by 1 base and J by 0 bases, with 10 bases between. The CDR3 spans 16 residues. Germline V gives CDR1 LGHNA, CDR2 YNFKEQ. CDR3 amino acids: CASSQGFGGSYNEQFF. Written as DNA, the CDR3 is TGTGCCAGCAGCCAAGGCTTCGGGGGCTCCTACAATGAGCAGTTCTTC.

This chain links TRBV18 with TRBJ2-5, with 7 nucleotides matching TRBD2. The CDR3 totals 13 residues. Germline V gene sequence: CDR1 KGHSH, CDR2 LQKENI. The ends lost 6 bases at V and 1 base at J; junction bases unmatched: 2. CDR3 in DNA: TGTGCCAGCTCGGCGGGAGTCCAAGAGACCCAGTACTTC. It codes for CASSAGVQETQYF.